This entry is about one T cell receptor (beta chain). The antigen is unknown. V gave up 5 bases and J gave up 5 bases, with 21 bases separating them. The CDR3 length is 16 residues. The germline gives CDR1 MNHEY, CDR2 SMNVEV (reference sequence). Researchers reported that TCR beta cDNA libraries carried unique molecular identifiers. T cells numbering about 1 to 10 million gave rise to about 490,000 cDNA molecules. TCRdb re-analysed the PCR reads in MiXCR, keeping a single row per CDR3 protein. The data show 650,000 to 850,000 distinct CDR3 sequences, 46% seen once. The sample originates from a study of post-analysis software for immune sequencing data. Turning to the study itself: Patients had relapsing-remitting, secondary progressive or progressive-relapsing multiple sclerosis; some lacked subtype. Study-level results: Normalized Chao1 diversity in multiple sclerosis patients fell significantly below that of controls. By F measure, strong co-clustering occurred among samples prepared in the same batch. TRBV5-6, TRBV5-1 and TRBV20-1 belonged to a set of about five TRBV segments that were more frequent in patients than controls.

This TCR was sampled from a girl aged 10 to 17 with multiple sclerosis. The chain joins TRBV27 to TRBJ2-5; D is perhaps TRBD1 (5 bases). Sequencing used blood. In nucleotides, the CDR3 is TGTGCCAGCAGTCCCCAGGGCAAGGGTTTGCAGGAGACCCAGTACTTC. Translated: CASSPQGKGLQETQYF.